Described below is a single TCR beta chain sequence and its context. This sample was taken from a study of T cell responses to AZD1222 COVID-19 vaccine. The overall study: The study pooled second doses at about 4 or about 12 weeks.

V trimming: 1 base; J trimming: 6 bases; junction bases outside the gene matches: 8. Germline V CDR1 and CDR2: LGHNA, YNFKEQ. The CDR3 is 16 residues long. Clones were sequenced by immunoSEQ multiplex PCR, and TCRdb holds only the in-frame ones, with some missing. Of roughly 120,000 clones listed, over 75% are singletons. V usage is TRBV4-2 and J usage is TRBJ1-3; 8 positions match TRBD1. The starting material was peripheral blood, obtained on day 0 of AZD1222 vaccination. This TCR derives from an adult in good health. DNA of the CDR3: TGTGCCAGCAGCCAAGGACAGGGGATCCGGGAAAACACCATATATTTT. It specifies CASSQGQGIRENTIYF.